These 6 T cell receptor beta chains originate from one sample sequenced in a study of blood T cell repertoires in COVID-19. Profiling relied on immunoSEQ multiplex PCR, and the TCRdb table lists in-frame clones only, not all of them. The repertoire has approximately 140,000 clones, approximately 83% of them found once; the top ten carry more than 1.5%. The source material was peripheral blood. The origin of the receptors is a human donor in a cohort sampled during active COVID-19.

The chain couples TRBV29-1 to TRBJ2-1, with 14 bases that match TRBD2. There are 17 residues in the CDR3. The germline V gene encodes CDR1 SQVTM and CDR2 ANQGSEA. The J segment lost 0 bases and the V segment lost 7 bases, leaving 8 bases of the junction unmatched. The CDR3 DNA follows: TGCAGCGCGGGACTAGCGGGAGTGGGGACCTCCTACAATGAGCAGTTCTTC. It encodes CSAGLAGVGTSYNEQFF.

The chain links TRBV3-1 (or the pseudogene TRBV3-2) to TRBJ1-1; weak D call: TRBD1 (6 bases). The CDR3 consists of 13 residues. Germline V CDR1 and CDR2: LGHDT, YNNKEL (reference sequence). V gave up 4 bases and J gave up 3 bases, with 9 bases separating them. The CDR3 protein is CASSPDRHTEAFF. The CDR3, as DNA: TGTGCCAGCAGCCCGGACAGACACACTGAAGCTTTCTTT.

The chain joins TRBV14 to TRBJ2-3, with 13 bases aligning to TRBD2. The V segment lost 1 base and the J segment 7 bases; nucleotides outside the gene matches: 2. This CDR3 contains 15 residues. Germline V gene data show CDR1 as SGHDN and CDR2 as FVKESK. CDR3 coding DNA: TGTGCCAGCAGCCAAGGACTAGCGGGGGGAAATACGCAGTATTTT. Translating it yields CASSQGLAGGNTQYF.

This clone was seen only a few times. CDR3 loop: CASSLLGSSYEQYF. CDR3 coding DNA: TGTGCCAGCAGCTTGCTCGGGAGTTCCTACGAGCAGTACTTC. The chain couples TRBV5-6 to TRBJ2-7; tentatively, D is TRBD2 (6 bases). CDR1 is SGHDT and CDR2 is YYEEEE in the germline V gene. The CDR3 sequence is 14 residues long. With 1 base removed from V and 1 base from J, the gap between germline ends came to 9 bases. The variable domain in full, completed from reference TRBV5-6 and TRBJ2-7, reads DAGVTQSPTHLIKTRGQQVTLRCSPKSGHDTVSWYQQALGQGPQFIFQYYEEEERQRGNFPDRFSGHQFPNYSSELNVNALLLGDSALYLCASSLLGSSYEQYFGPGTRLTVT.

The chain carries TRBV3-1 (or the pseudogene TRBV3-2) and TRBJ1-6; 7 nucleotides line up with TRBD1. Germline loops: CDR1 LGHDT, CDR2 YNNKEL (reference sequence). J was trimmed by 9 bases and V by 4 bases; bases with no gene match: 6. The CDR3 loop spans 14 amino acids. CDR3 DNA sequence: TGTGCCAGCAGCCCTGTAGGGGGCCGTTCACCCCTCCACTTT. Its protein product is CASSPVGGRSPLHF.

V is TRBV3-1 (or the pseudogene TRBV3-2) and J is TRBJ2-5; 7 nucleotides line up with TRBD1. Germline V gene sequence: CDR1 LGHDT, CDR2 YNNKEL (reference sequence). V was pared by 1 base and J by 5 bases, with 10 bases of the junction left unmatched. CDR3 size: 16 residues. The CDR3 sequence: CASSQAHRGVWETQYF. The CDR3, as DNA: TGTGCCAGCAGCCAAGCCCACAGGGGAGTTTGGGAGACCCAGTACTTC.